This T cell receptor beta chain is drawn from a study of blood T cell repertoires in COVID-19. Profiling relied on immunoSEQ multiplex PCR, and the TCRdb table lists in-frame clones only, not all of them. The sample has over 150,000 clones, 75% to 85% seen once; the top ten hold roughly 13%. The TCR comes from a human donor in a cohort sampled during active COVID-19. What was sequenced was peripheral blood.

The CDR3 DNA follows: TGTGCCAGCAGCCAAGAAACAGGGGCCCTTAACTATGGCTACACCTTC. Its protein product is CASSQETGALNYGYTF. The gene calls are TRBV4-2 and TRBJ1-2, with 7 nucleotides matching TRBD1. The CDR3 has 16 residues. The germline V gene has CDR1 LGHNA and CDR2 YNFKEQ. Trimming cost V 0 bases and J 1 base; bases outside gene matches: 5.